This T cell receptor (beta chain) was identified in a study of blood T cell repertoires in COVID-19. Study-wide background: There were acute and convalescent COVID-19 samples, and they came from the United States, Italy and Spain.

Trimming removed 3 bases at V and 6 bases at J, with 6 bases between. Germline V gives CDR1 GTSNPN, CDR2 SVGIG (reference sequence). The CDR3 is made up of 11 amino acids. A COVID-19 case had been met by exposed participants during the 2 weeks before study entry. Sequencing was performed with immunoSEQ multiplex PCR; in TCRdb, only in-frame clones are kept and a portion is missing. The table lists 400,000 to 500,000 clones, 70% to 90% of them singletons, with roughly 1.4% in the top ten. The specimen was PBMCs or T cells enriched from blood (not recorded which). V and J are TRBV30 and TRBJ2-1; D ambiguous. The TCR was taken from a woman aged 18-29 years who had been exposed to COVID-19. CDR3 sequence (DNA): TGTGCCTGGAGAACCAGCAATGAGCAGTTCTTC. Translation: CAWRTSNEQFF.